Listed here are 10 T cell receptor beta chains from one sample, sequenced in a study of shared clonotypes between healthy human individuals. CD45RO-negative, CCR7-selected cells formed the naive CD8 fraction, which excluded terminally differentiated effector memory CD45RA+ cells. Data came from immunoSEQ multiplex PCR; TCRdb stores just in-frame clones and leaves some out. The sample records under 1 million clones, nearly 95% being singletons. The sample was naive CD8+ T cells sorted from blood. These receptors were obtained from a young man in good health.

This chain connects TRBV29-1 to TRBJ2-5; 12 nucleotides match TRBD2. The germline V gene has CDR1 SQVTM and CDR2 ANQGSEA. V shed 1 base, J shed 2 bases, and the junction held 8 bases outside the gene matches. The CDR3 contains 17 residues. CDR3 sequence: CSVEGAQLAGGQETQYF. CDR3 in DNA: TGCAGCGTTGAAGGAGCTCAACTAGCGGGAGGTCAAGAGACCCAGTACTTC. The full variable domain, with the rest looked up from reference TRBV29-1 and TRBJ2-5, is SAVISQKPSRDICQRGTSLTIQCQVDSQVTMMFWYRQQPGQSLTLIATANQGSEATYESGFVIDKFPISRPNLTFSTLTVSNMSPEDSSIYLCSVEGAQLAGGQETQYFGPGTRLLVL.

The V and J genes are TRBV11-3 and TRBJ2-1; TRBD2 aligns across 9 bases. Germline V gene lookup returns CDR1 SGHNT and CDR2 YENEEA. Trimming at V came to 4 bases and at J to 7 bases, leaving 11 bases not matched to a gene. CDR3 length: 16 residues. The CDR3 DNA follows: TGTGCCAGCAGCTCCCATGGTAGCGGGAGACGGAATGAGCAGTTCTTC. This translates into CASSSHGSGRRNEQFF.

V and J are TRBV27 and TRBJ2-7, with TRBD1 matching over 11 bases. The CDR3 spans 17 residues. Germline V lookup: CDR1 MNHEY, CDR2 SMNVEV (reference sequence). V gave up 4 bases and J gave up 2 bases; unmatched junction bases: 10. The CDR3 bases are TGTGCCAGCAGTTGGTATTGGGACAGGGGGGGAACCTACGAGCAGTACTTC. As protein: CASSWYWDRGGTYEQYF.

This clone was seen just once. This chain uses TRBV27 with TRBJ2-1; 12 bases agree with TRBD2. CDR1 and CDR2 (germline): MNHEY, SMNVEV (reference sequence). This CDR3 comprises 15 residues. Trimming removed 6 bases from V and 8 bases from J; junction bases left unmatched: 8. The CDR3 DNA reads as TGTGCCAGCAGCGGACTAGCGGGATGGATAGATGAGCAGTTCTTC. Its protein is CASSGLAGWIDEQFF.

The chain joins TRBV6-5 to TRBJ2-6, with a weak D call TRBD2 (5 bases). Germline V gene sequence: CDR1 MNHEY, CDR2 SVGAGI. Trimming pared 2 bases from V and 2 bases from J, leaving 10 bases between. This CDR3 region has 16 residues. The CDR3 reads CASSYTWRPGANVLTF. CDR3 DNA sequence: TGTGCCAGCAGTTACACTTGGAGGCCTGGGGCCAACGTCCTGACTTTC.

The CDR3 DNA is TGTGCCAGCAGCTTTCGGCTGAGTGGGAACACTGAAGCTTTCTTT. It specifies CASSFRLSGNTEAFF. V gene TRBV7-3 combines with J gene TRBJ1-1; D not resolved. Germline CDR1 and CDR2: SGHTA and FQGTGA. This CDR3 region has 15 residues. The V gene lost 3 bases and the J gene lost 1 base, with 12 bases spanning the gap.

This sequence joins TRBV6-5 and TRBJ2-5; possibly TRBD1 for D (5 bases). The V and J ends lost 2 bases and 2 bases respectively, with 6 bases between them. Germline loops: CDR1 MNHEY, CDR2 SVGAGI. The CDR3 loop spans 13 amino acids. This chain's CDR3 is CASSYGAQETQYF. CDR3 DNA sequence: TGTGCCAGCAGTTACGGGGCACAAGAGACCCAGTACTTC.

V is TRBV4-1 and J is TRBJ1-4; weak D call: TRBD1 (6 bases). V gave up 2 bases and J gave up 5 bases, with 15 bases separating them. The CDR3 runs 16 residues. CDR1 and CDR2 from the germline V gene are MGHRA and YSYEKL. The CDR3 region is CASSQSGGAGNEKLFF. Written as DNA, the CDR3 is TGCGCCAGCAGCCAATCCGGGGGCGCGGGAAATGAAAAACTGTTTTTT.

This clone was observed a single time. V is TRBV27 and J is TRBJ2-7; weak D call: TRBD1 (6 bases). The germline V and J ends were trimmed by 8 bases and 3 bases, with 11 bases remaining between them. CDR3 length: 12 residues. Germline V gives CDR1 MNHEY, CDR2 SMNVEV (reference sequence). CDR3 region: CASGGNYYEQYF. The CDR3 DNA is TGTGCCAGCGGGGGCAATTACTACGAGCAGTACTTC.

This chain uses TRBV28 with TRBJ2-1; D is unresolved. CDR3 length: 15 amino acids. V lost 2 bases, J lost 0 bases, and 8 bases lay in between. Germline CDR1 reads MDHEN; CDR2 reads SYDVKM. CDR3 nucleotide sequence: TGTGCCAGCAGTTTACGTGGGGACTCCTACAATGAGCAGTTCTTC. Protein product: CASSLRGDSYNEQFF.